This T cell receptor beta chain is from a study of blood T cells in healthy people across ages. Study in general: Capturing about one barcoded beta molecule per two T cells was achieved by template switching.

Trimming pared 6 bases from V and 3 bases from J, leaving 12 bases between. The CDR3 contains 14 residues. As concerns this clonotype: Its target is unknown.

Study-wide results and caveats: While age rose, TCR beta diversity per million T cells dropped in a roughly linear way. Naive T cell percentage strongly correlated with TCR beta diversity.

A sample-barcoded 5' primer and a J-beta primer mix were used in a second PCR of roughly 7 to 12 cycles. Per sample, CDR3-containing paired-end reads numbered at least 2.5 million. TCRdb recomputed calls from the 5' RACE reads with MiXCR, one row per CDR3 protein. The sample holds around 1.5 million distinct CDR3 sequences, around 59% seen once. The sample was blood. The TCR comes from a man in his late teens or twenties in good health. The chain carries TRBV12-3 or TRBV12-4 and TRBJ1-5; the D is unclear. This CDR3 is CASRPGPANQPQHF. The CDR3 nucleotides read TGTGCCAGCAGGCCCGGGCCGGCCAATCAGCCCCAGCATTTT.